The 15 T cell receptor beta chains presented below share a single source sample, sequenced in a study of blood T cell repertoires in COVID-19. Produced via immunoSEQ multiplex PCR; TCRdb's table is partial and in-frame only. The table lists 93,000 or so clones, about 85% of them singletons, with just over 3% in the top ten. Sequencing was carried out using peripheral blood. Every receptor here comes from a man aged 45-65 years in a cohort sampled during active COVID-19.

J is TRBJ2-2 and V is TRBV5-5; 7 nucleotides align to TRBD1. CDR3 length: 14 amino acids. Germline CDR1 and CDR2: SGHKS and YYEKEE (reference sequence). Trimming cost V 3 bases and J 3 bases; bases outside gene matches: 2. The CDR3 DNA follows: TGTGCCAGCAGCTCGGGACAGCACACCGGGGAGCTGTTTTTT. Residues: CASSSGQHTGELFF. Full variable domain (outside the CDR3, taken from reference TRBV5-5 and TRBJ2-2): DAGVTQSPTHLIKTRGQQVTLRCSPISGHKSVSWYQQVLGQGPQFIFQYYEKEERGRGNFPDRFSARQFPNYSSELNVNALLLGDSALYLCASSSGQHTGELFFGEGSRLTVL.

There are a few counts of this clone. The V gene is TRBV7-9, the J gene TRBJ2-2, with 9 bases identical to TRBD2. Trimming took 6 bases from V and 2 from J; bases not matched to a gene: 4. Germline V gene lookup returns CDR1 SEHNR and CDR2 FQNEAQ (reference sequence). The CDR3 runs 15 residues. The CDR3 DNA sequence: TGTGCCAGCAGGGTGGGGACTAGCAACACCGGGGAGCTGTTTTTT. The encoded protein is CASRVGTSNTGELFF. The whole variable domain, remainder taken from reference TRBV7-9 and TRBJ2-2, is DTGVSQNPRHKITKRGQNVTFRCDPISEHNRLYWYRQTLGQGPEFLTYFQNEAQLEKSRLLSDRFSAERPKGSFSTLEIQRTEQGDSAMYLCASRVGTSNTGELFFGEGSRLTVL.

V gene TRBV2 combines with J gene TRBJ2-1, with D unresolved. Germline V gives CDR1 SNHLY, CDR2 FYNNEI. The CDR3 runs 15 residues. Trimming removed 5 bases at V and 0 bases at J, with 11 bases between. The CDR3 region is CASSQSPSSYNEQFF. The CDR3 DNA is TGTGCCAGCAGTCAATCCCCGAGCTCCTACAATGAGCAGTTCTTC.

The chain employs TRBV5-1 and TRBJ1-5, with D perhaps TRBD1 (5 bases). The length of the CDR3 is 17 residues. CDR1 is SGHRS, CDR2 YFSETQ, per germline. The germline V and J ends were trimmed by 6 bases and 0 bases, with 19 bases remaining between them. CDR3 region: CASIHTPGYLSNQPQHF. The DNA for the CDR3 is TGCGCCAGCATCCACACTCCAGGGTACCTTAGCAATCAGCCCCAGCATTTT.

The chain combines TRBV7-2 with TRBJ1-6; 9 bases agree with TRBD1. The CDR3 spans 17 residues. The V segment lost 3 bases and the J segment 8 bases; nucleotides outside the gene matches: 11. Germline lookup yields CDR1 SGHTA and CDR2 FQGNSA. The CDR3 DNA sequence: TGTGCCAGCAGCTTGCACACCACCGGGACAGGGTATTCACCCCTCCACTTT. Translation gives CASSLHTTGTGYSPLHF.

The chain recombines TRBV9 with TRBJ2-1; perhaps TRBD2 as D (5 bases). Trimming took off 6 bases at V and 10 bases at J, with 11 bases between the two ends. Germline CDR1 and CDR2: SGDLS and YYNGEE. The CDR3 covers 11 residues. CDR3 protein: CASNRRGEQFF. The DNA for the CDR3 is TGTGCCAGCAACCGGCGCGGGGAGCAGTTCTTC.

The V and J genes are TRBV11-3 and TRBJ2-5; weak D call: TRBD1 (6 bases). Germline V gene sequence: CDR1 SGHNT, CDR2 YENEEA. The V and J ends lost 1 base and 2 bases respectively, with 11 bases between them. This CDR3 has 15 residues. CDR3 nucleotides: TGTGCCAGCAGCTTAGTATCGCAGGGGCAAGAGACCCAGTACTTC. This translates into CASSLVSQGQETQYF.

This clone was seen only a few times. The chain uses TRBV6-6 and TRBJ1-6, with D possibly matching TRBD1 (5 bases). CDR3 size: 13 residues. V was pared by 5 bases and J by 7 bases, with 9 bases between. CDR1 and CDR2 (germline): MNHNY, SVGAGI (reference sequence). In DNA, the CDR3 is TGTGCCAGCAGTGACAGTGAAAATTCACCCCTCCACTTT. Amino acids: CASSDSENSPLHF.

The V and J genes are TRBV11-1 and TRBJ2-5, with D unresolved. V was shortened by 0 bases and J by 1 base, with 9 bases between the two germline ends. The V gene's germline CDR1 is SGHAT and CDR2 FQDESV (reference sequence). CDR3 length: 15 amino acids. In nucleotides, the CDR3 is TGTGCCAGCAGCTTAGCCGGGTTCCTCCAAGAGACCCAGTACTTC. Its translation is CASSLAGFLQETQYF.

This clone came up once. The chain links TRBV24-1 to TRBJ2-1; D not certain. The V end lost 3 bases, the J end lost 6 bases, and 14 bases lay between the germline ends. Looked up from germline, CDR1 is KGHDR and CDR2 is SFDVKD. The CDR3 length is 15 residues. The CDR3 sequence: CATSDPTTEPNEQFF. The CDR3 nucleotides read TGTGCCACCAGTGATCCGACGACGGAGCCCAATGAGCAGTTCTTC.

CDR3 nucleotides: TGTGCCAGTAGTATAGTTTGGACACTGGCAAATGGCTACACCTTC. Translation gives CASSIVWTLANGYTF. The chain joins TRBV19 to TRBJ1-2, with D possibly TRBD1 on 5 matching bases. Trimming left V 1 base short and J 6 bases short, with 15 bases between. CDR1 is LNHDA and CDR2 is SQIVND in the germline V gene (reference sequence). This CDR3 is built from 15 residues.

The V and J genes are TRBV6-2 or TRBV6-3 and TRBJ2-1, with 7 bases identical to TRBD1. The V gene end was trimmed by 4 bases and the J gene end by 6 bases; junction bases not matched to a gene: 3. CDR3 length: 13 amino acids. Germline lookup yields CDR1 MNHEY and CDR2 SVGEGT. The DNA for the CDR3 is TGTGCCAGCAGTTTCACAGGGGCCAATGAGCAGTTCTTC. Protein product: CASSFTGANEQFF.

This sequence joins TRBV7-8 and TRBJ1-4; 8 positions agree with TRBD1. The germline gives CDR1 SGHVS, CDR2 FQNEAQ. Trimming cost V 2 bases and J 2 bases; bases outside gene matches: 4. This CDR3 spans 16 amino acids. The CDR3 nucleotides are TGTGCCAGCAGCTTACTGCAGGGGGCTACTAATGAAAAACTGTTTTTT. Translated, it gives CASSLLQGATNEKLFF.

The chain couples TRBV19 to TRBJ2-1; maybe TRBD2 (5 bases). The CDR3 runs to 12 residues. V lost 8 bases and J 6 bases, leaving 11 bases between the germline ends. Germline CDR1 LNHDA, CDR2 SQIVND (reference sequence). DNA of the CDR3: TGTGCCAGTGGCGGGCTTGTCAATGAGCAGTTCTTC. It codes for CASGGLVNEQFF.

The gene calls are TRBV19 and TRBJ2-1; D perhaps matches TRBD2 (6 bases). This CDR3 contains 14 residues. V lost 6 bases and J 9 bases, leaving 18 bases between the germline ends. CDR1 and CDR2 (germline): LNHDA, SQIVND (reference sequence). The CDR3 DNA reads as TGTGCCAGTAGCACCGGGGACTGGGGAAGTGAGCAGTTCTTC. Its protein is CASSTGDWGSEQFF.